This T cell receptor (beta chain) was identified during a study of shared clonotypes between healthy human individuals. At the level of the study: CD4 naive and CD4 memory each took three plates per donor, while CD8 naive took two and CD8 memory one.

Between the trimmed V and J ends, which lost 3 bases and 2 bases, there was a span of 17 bases. The CDR3 consists of 16 residues. Germline loops: CDR1 SQVTM, CDR2 ANQGSEA. The naive CD8 fraction comprised CD45RO-negative cells positively selected for CCR7 and excluded terminally differentiated effector memory CD45RA+ cells. Clones were read by immunoSEQ multiplex PCR, and TCRdb kept only the in-frame ones, dropping some. The table lists approximately 2,000,000 clones, around 93% of them singletons. The sequencing input was naive CD8+ T cells from PBMCs. The TCR originated in a man younger than 35 in good health. Some clones in this sample may be carry-over from other donors' samples. This chain joins TRBV29-1 and TRBJ2-1; D might be TRBD1 or TRBD2, each matching 5 bases. CDR3 loop: CSVEPLKRTPYNEQFF. CDR3 sequence (DNA): TGCAGCGTTGAGCCCCTAAAGCGGACACCCTACAATGAGCAGTTCTTC.